Presented here are 11 T cell receptor beta chains from one specimen sequenced in a study of blood T cell repertoires in COVID-19. Repertoires were generated with immunoSEQ multiplex PCR, while TCRdb's copy carries only in-frame clones and drops some. This sample has 120,000 to 150,000 clones, with around 90% found just once. Sequencing was carried out using peripheral blood. The receptors were gathered from a human donor in a cohort sampled during active COVID-19.

This clone appeared once. V gene TRBV7-8 combines with J gene TRBJ1-6; D may be TRBD1 (6 bases). V gave up 4 bases and J gave up 5 bases, with 9 bases separating them. Germline CDR1 and CDR2: SGHVS and FQNEAQ. The CDR3 spans 14 residues. The CDR3, as DNA: TGTGCCAGCAGCTCACGGACAGATAATTCACCCCTCCACTTT. Translation gives CASSSRTDNSPLHF.

The chain is built from TRBV4-2 and TRBJ2-3; 14 bases match TRBD2. From germline, CDR1 is LGHNA and CDR2 YNFKEQ. The CDR3 has 16 amino acids. Losses at the gene ends were 5 bases for V and 4 bases for J; bases not matched to a gene: 5. The CDR3 DNA reads TGTGCCAGCAGCACTCGGACTAGCGGGGGGCCAGATACGCAGTATTTT. It translates to CASSTRTSGGPDTQYF.

The chain uses TRBV4-2 and TRBJ1-6; weak D call: TRBD1 (5 bases). CDR1 LGHNA and CDR2 YNFKEQ come from the germline V gene. This CDR3 has 16 residues. The V and J ends lost 4 bases and 9 bases respectively, with 19 bases between them. Written as DNA, the CDR3 is TGTGCCAGCAGCCCCTTACGGATGGGAGGGACTTCACCCCTCCACTTT. It encodes CASSPLRMGGTSPLHF.

This clone was seen once. The rearrangement links TRBV9 to TRBJ2-1; perhaps TRBD2 as D (5 bases). The CDR3 sequence is 16 residues long. Per germline, CDR1 SGDLS and CDR2 YYNGEE. Trimming shortened V by 4 bases and J by 3 bases, and 17 bases separated the two germline ends. CDR3 region: CASSPQEGPIYNEQFF. The CDR3, as DNA: TGTGCCAGCAGCCCTCAAGAGGGCCCGATCTACAATGAGCAGTTCTTC.

The chain links TRBV13 to TRBJ2-1; D remains unclear. Trimming shortened V by 5 bases and J by 7 bases, and 18 bases separated the two germline ends. Germline V CDR1 and CDR2: PRHDT, FYEKMQ (reference sequence). The CDR3 is made up of 15 amino acids. CDR3 nucleotides: TGTGCCAGCAGCCAACGCCCCTACCAGGCGAATGAGCAGTTCTTC. It is translated as CASSQRPYQANEQFF.

The table lists this clone with a count of one. The chain carries TRBV12-3 or TRBV12-4 and TRBJ1-5; 8 bases map to TRBD1. The V and J ends lost 7 bases and 11 bases, in that order; junction bases with no gene match: 10. The CDR3 length is 13 residues. The CDR3 spells CASTSDRGLAQHF. The CDR3 nucleotides read TGTGCCAGCACCTCAGACAGGGGCCTGGCCCAGCATTTT.

This rearrangement joins TRBV7-2 to TRBJ2-7; TRBD2 agrees at 13 bases. CDR1 SGHTA and CDR2 FQGNSA come from the germline V gene. The length of the CDR3 is 16 residues. With 8 bases clipped from V and 2 bases from J, the junction kept 9 bases outside the gene matches. DNA of the CDR3: TGTGCCAGCTCCCCCGGGACTAGCGGGGCACCCTACGAGCAGTACTTC. Amino acid sequence: CASSPGTSGAPYEQYF.

V is TRBV4-1 and J is TRBJ1-2, with no clear D. CDR3 length equals 15 residues. Trimming took off 1 base at V and 2 bases at J, with 11 bases between the two ends. Germline V CDR1 and CDR2: MGHRA, YSYEKL. DNA for the CDR3: TGCGCCAGCAGCCAAGTCGAGCAAGCAAACTATGGCTACACCTTC. This codes for CASSQVEQANYGYTF.

The V call is TRBV5-5, the J call TRBJ2-7; 7 nucleotides align to TRBD1. The CDR3 has 14 residues. V lost 4 bases and J lost 3; bases outside the gene matches: 7. The germline gives CDR1 SGHKS, CDR2 YYEKEE (reference sequence). The CDR3 protein is CASSMTGNSYEQYF. DNA for the CDR3: TGTGCCAGCAGCATGACAGGGAACAGCTACGAGCAGTACTTC.

CDR3 sequence reads: CASSLGDRGISPLHF. The CDR3 DNA reads as TGTGCCAGCAGCTTAGGGGACAGGGGTATTTCACCCCTCCACTTT. The J gene is TRBJ1-6, the V gene TRBV7-9, with 10 bases that match TRBD1. CDR1 and CDR2 from the germline V gene are SEHNR and FQNEAQ (reference sequence). With V trimmed by 1 base and J by 9 bases, 3 bases remained unmatched. The CDR3 runs 15 residues.

This clone has just a few counts. CDR3 sequence (DNA): TGTGCCAGTTGTAAAGACAGTGCTAAGCGGGAGCTGTTTTTT. Translation: CASCKDSAKRELFF. The V gene is TRBV3-1 (or the pseudogene TRBV3-2), the J gene TRBJ2-2; perhaps TRBD1 as D (5 bases). The V gene's germline CDR1 is LGHDT and CDR2 YNNKEL (reference sequence). V shed 9 bases and J shed 9 bases, with 20 bases lying between them. This CDR3 region has 14 residues.